This TCR beta chain comes out of a study of OX40 agonist ivuxolimab in advanced cancers. Study-wide background: Partial response was recorded in three patients: one hepatocellular carcinoma and two cutaneous melanoma cases.

Clones were sequenced by immunoSEQ multiplex PCR, and TCRdb holds only the in-frame ones, with some missing. This sample carries 95,000 or so clones, around 85% of them seen once, and the ten largest clones take 3.5% to 4%. The CDR3 totals 15 residues. The germline CDR1 and CDR2 sequences are SGHTA and FQGNSA. The V segment lost 0 bases and the J segment 4 bases; nucleotides outside the gene matches: 2. The clonotype was recovered from an adult with an advanced solid tumor such as melanoma, head and neck, liver or kidney cancer. The starting material was CD4+ or CD8+ T cells sorted from blood, obtained in a trial of the OX40 agonist ivuxolimab. The chain joins TRBV7-2 to TRBJ1-4; 7 nucleotides align to TRBD1. Here the CDR3 reads CASSLATGNNEKLFF. The DNA for the CDR3 is TGTGCCAGCAGCTTAGCGACAGGGAATAATGAAAAACTGTTTTTT.